This TCR beta chain was profiled in a study of radiotherapy plus CTLA-4 blockade in lung cancer. Germline V gene lookup returns CDR1 SEHNR and CDR2 FQNEAQ (reference sequence). The V and J ends lost 5 bases and 3 bases respectively, with 18 bases between them. The CDR3 is 16 residues long. Sequencing was performed with immunoSEQ multiplex PCR; in TCRdb, only in-frame clones are kept and a portion is missing. The sample lists under 95,000 clones, 60% to 85% occurring once. The sequencing used peripheral blood, collected from a patient treated with radiotherapy plus ipilimumab. This receptor was identified in a human donor with non-small cell lung cancer whose response to radiotherapy plus ipilimumab could not be evaluated. Some clones in this sample may be carry-over from other donors' samples. The chain uses TRBV7-9 and TRBJ2-3; the D is unclear. Here the CDR3 DNA reads TGTGCCAGCAGCCCCCAGTACGCGGCGGAAACAGATACGCAGTATTTT. Its translation is CASSPQYAAETDTQYF.